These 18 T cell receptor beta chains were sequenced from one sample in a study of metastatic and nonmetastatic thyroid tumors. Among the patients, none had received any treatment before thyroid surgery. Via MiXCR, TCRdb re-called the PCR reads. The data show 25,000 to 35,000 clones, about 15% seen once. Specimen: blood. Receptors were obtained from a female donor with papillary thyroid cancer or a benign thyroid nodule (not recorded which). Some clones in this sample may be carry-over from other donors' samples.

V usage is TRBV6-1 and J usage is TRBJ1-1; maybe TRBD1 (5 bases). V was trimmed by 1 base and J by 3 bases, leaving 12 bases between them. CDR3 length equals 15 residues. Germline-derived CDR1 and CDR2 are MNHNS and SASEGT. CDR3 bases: TGTGCCAGCAGTGAAGGGTGGGGCAGGGACACTGAAGCTTTCTTT. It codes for CASSEGWGRDTEAFF.

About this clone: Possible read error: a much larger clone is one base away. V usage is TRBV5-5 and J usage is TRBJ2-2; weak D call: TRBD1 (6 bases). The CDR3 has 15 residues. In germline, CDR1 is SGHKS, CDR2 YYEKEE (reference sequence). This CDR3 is CASSWGPVGAGELLF. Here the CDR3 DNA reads TGTGCCAGCAGCTGGGGGCCGGTTGGAGCCGGGGAGCTGCTTTTT.

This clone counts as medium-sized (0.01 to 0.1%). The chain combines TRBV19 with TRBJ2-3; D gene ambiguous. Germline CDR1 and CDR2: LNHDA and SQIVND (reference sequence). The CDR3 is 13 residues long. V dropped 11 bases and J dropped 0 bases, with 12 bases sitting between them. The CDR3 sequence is CASRPTSTDTQYF. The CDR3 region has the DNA TGTGCCTCGCGGCCGACTAGCACAGATACGCAGTATTTT.

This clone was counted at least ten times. The CDR3 is CASSLIPPGRDSNQPQHF. CDR3 DNA sequence: TGTGCCAGCAGCCTCATTCCCCCGGGTCGAGATAGCAATCAGCCCCAGCATTTT. The genes are TRBV6-5 and TRBJ1-5, with no clear D. The germline V gene encodes CDR1 MNHEY and CDR2 SVGAGI. V dropped 6 bases and J dropped 0 bases, with 21 bases sitting between them. This CDR3 spans 18 amino acids.

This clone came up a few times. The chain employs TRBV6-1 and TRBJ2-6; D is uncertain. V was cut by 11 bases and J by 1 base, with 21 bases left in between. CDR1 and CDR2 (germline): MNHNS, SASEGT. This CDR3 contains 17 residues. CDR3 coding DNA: TGTGCCGGCTACATTACGGGCGGATGGTCTGGGGCCAACGTCCTGACTTTC. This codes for CAGYITGGWSGANVLTF.

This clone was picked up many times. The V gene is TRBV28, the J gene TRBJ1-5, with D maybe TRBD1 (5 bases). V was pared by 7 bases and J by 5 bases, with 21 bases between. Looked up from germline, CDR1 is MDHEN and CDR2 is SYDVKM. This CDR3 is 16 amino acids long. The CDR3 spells CASTLGGGDLYQPQHF. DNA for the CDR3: TGTGCCAGCACCCTTGGGGGTGGGGATCTTTATCAGCCCCAGCATTTT. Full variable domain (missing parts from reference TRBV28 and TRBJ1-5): DVKVTQSSRYLVKRTGEKVFLECVQDMDHENMFWYRQDPGLGLRLIYFSYDVKMKEKGDIPEGYSVSREKKERFSLILESASTNQTSMYLCASTLGGGDLYQPQHFGDGTRLSIL.

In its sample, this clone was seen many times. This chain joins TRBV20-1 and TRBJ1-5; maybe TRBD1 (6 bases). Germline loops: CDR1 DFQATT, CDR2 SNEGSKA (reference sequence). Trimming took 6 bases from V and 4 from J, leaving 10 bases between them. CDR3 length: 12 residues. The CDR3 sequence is CSAGQGNQPQHF. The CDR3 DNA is TGCAGTGCCGGGCAGGGGAATCAGCCCCAGCATTTT.

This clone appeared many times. The CDR3 bases are TGCGCCAGCAGCCAGCTCCACCCAGAGCGAGACGAGCAGTACTTC. This sequence encodes CASSQLHPERDEQYF. V and J are TRBV4-1 and TRBJ2-7; D is ambiguous. Germline CDR1 is MGHRA and CDR2 is YSYEKL. The CDR3 spans 15 residues. V lost 3 bases and J 5 bases, leaving 17 bases between the germline ends.

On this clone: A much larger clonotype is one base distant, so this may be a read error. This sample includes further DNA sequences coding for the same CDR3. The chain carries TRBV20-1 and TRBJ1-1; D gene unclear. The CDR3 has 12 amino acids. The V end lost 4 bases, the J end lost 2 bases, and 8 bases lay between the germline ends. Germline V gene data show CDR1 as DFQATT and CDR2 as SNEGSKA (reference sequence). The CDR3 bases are TGCAGTGCTACACCTGGAAACACTGAAGCTTTCTTT. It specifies CSATPGNTEAFF.

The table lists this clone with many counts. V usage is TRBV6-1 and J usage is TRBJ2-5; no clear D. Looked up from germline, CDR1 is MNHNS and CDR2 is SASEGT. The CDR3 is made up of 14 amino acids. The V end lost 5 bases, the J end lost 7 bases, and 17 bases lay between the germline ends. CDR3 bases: TGTGCCAGCAGTCCCCAAAGGGCCGTGGGGACCCAGTACTTC. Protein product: CASSPQRAVGTQYF.

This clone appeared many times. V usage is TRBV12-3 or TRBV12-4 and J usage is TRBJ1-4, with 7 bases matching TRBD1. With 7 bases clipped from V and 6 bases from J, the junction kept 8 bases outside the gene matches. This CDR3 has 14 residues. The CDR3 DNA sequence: TGTGCCAGCACCAGGGACAGCCATTATGAAAAACTGTTTTTT. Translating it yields CASTRDSHYEKLFF.

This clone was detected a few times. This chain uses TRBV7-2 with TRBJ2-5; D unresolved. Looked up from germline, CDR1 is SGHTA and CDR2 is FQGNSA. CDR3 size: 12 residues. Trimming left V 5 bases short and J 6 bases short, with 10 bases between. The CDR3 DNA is TGTGCCAGCAGCATAGTAAGTCAGACCCAGTACTTC. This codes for CASSIVSQTQYF.

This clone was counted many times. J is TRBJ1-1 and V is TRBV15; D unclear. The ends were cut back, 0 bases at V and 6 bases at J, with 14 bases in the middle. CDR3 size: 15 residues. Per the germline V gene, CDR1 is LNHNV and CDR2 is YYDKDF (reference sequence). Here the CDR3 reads CATSRDWEGVAEAFF. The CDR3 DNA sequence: TGTGCCACCAGCAGAGATTGGGAGGGAGTCGCTGAAGCTTTCTTT.

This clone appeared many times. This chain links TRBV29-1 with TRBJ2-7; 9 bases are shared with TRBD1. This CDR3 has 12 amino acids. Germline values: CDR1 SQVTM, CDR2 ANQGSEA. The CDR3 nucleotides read TGCAGTTTCCGGGACAGGGACTACGAGCAGTACTTC. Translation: CSFRDRDYEQYF.

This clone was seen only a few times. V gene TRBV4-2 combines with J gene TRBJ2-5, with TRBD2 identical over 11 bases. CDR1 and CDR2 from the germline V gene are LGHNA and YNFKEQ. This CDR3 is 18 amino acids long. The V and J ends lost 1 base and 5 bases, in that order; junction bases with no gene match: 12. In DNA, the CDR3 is TGTGCCAGCAGCCAAGGGATTCTACTAGCGGGAGTTCTGGAGACCCAGTACTTC. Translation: CASSQGILLAGVLETQYF.

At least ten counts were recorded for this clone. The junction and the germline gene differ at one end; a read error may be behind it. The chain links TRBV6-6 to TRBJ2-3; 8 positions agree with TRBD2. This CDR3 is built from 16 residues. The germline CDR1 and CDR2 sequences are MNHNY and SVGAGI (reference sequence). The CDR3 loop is CASSHSGGGAGDTQYF. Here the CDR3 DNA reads TGTGCCAGCAGTCACTCGGGGGGGGGGGCAGGGGATACGCAGTATTTT.

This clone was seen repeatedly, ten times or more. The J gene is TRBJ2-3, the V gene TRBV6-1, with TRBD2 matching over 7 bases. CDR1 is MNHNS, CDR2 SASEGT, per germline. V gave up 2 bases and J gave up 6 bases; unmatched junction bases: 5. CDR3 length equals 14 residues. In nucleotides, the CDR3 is TGTGCCAGCAGTGAAAACCGGCGGGAGGATACGCAGTATTTT. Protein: CASSENRREDTQYF.

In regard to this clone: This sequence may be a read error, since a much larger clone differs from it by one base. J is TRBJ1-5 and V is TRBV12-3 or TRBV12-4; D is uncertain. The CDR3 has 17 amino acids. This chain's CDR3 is CASSLVADPYSNQSQHF. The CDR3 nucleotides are TGTGCCAGCAGTTTGGTGGCGGACCCTTATAGCAATCAGTCCCAGCATTTT.